This T cell receptor beta chain is from a study of cytomegalovirus exposure and HLA in healthy donors. Only a few counts were recorded for this clone. The same CDR3 arises from other DNA sequences in this sample as well. V dropped 7 bases and J dropped 4 bases, with 14 bases sitting between them. This CDR3 is built from 14 residues. CDR1 and CDR2 from the germline V gene are MDHEN and SYDVKM. PCR primers comprised 60 Vbeta and 13 Jbeta primers. The table came from immunoSEQ multiplex PCR; TCRdb's copy has only in-frame clones and leaves some out. The sample lists roughly 150,000 clones, 50% to 75% occurring once.

Specimen: PBMCs. The chain uses TRBV28 and TRBJ1-3; maybe TRBD1 (6 bases). The receptor comes from a woman aged 25 to 39 in good health and CMV-seropositive. The CDR3 nucleotides read TGTGCCAGCACCTTAGGGGGTTTGGGAAACACCATATATTTT. It translates to CASTLGGLGNTIYF.